The subject of this entry is one T cell receptor beta chain. Assay used: immunoSEQ multiplex PCR; TCRdb lists only in-frame clones, some missing. The table lists tens of thousands of clones, about 86% of them singletons. The data are from a study of blood T cell repertoires in COVID-19. Background on the study: Acute-phase and convalescent COVID-19 samples originated in the United States, Italy and Spain.

Germline CDR1 is MGHRA and CDR2 is YSYEKL. Trimming stripped 2 bases from V and 6 bases from J, with 11 bases between. This CDR3 contains 13 residues. This clonotype was obtained from a human donor with acute or convalescent COVID-19. The donor label of this sample is uncertain. The chain combines TRBV4-1 with TRBJ2-7, with D possibly being TRBD1 (7 bases). The sequencing sample was made of peripheral blood. In DNA form, the CDR3 reads TGCGCCAGCAGCCAACAGGGGGGAGGCGAGCAGTACTTC. As protein: CASSQQGGGEQYF.